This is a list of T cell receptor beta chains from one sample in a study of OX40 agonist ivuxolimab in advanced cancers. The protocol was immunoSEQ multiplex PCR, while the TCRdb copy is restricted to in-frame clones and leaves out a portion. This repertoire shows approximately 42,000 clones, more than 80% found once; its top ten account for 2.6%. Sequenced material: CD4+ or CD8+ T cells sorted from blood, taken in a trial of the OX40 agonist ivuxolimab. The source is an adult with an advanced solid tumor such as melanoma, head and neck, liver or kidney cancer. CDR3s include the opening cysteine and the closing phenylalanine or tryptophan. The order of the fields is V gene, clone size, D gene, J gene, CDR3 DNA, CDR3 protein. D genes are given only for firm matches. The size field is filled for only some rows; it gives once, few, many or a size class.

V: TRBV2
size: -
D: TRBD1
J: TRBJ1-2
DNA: TGTGCCGGCGGACAGGGAAACTATGGCTACACCTTC
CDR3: CAGGQGNYGYTF

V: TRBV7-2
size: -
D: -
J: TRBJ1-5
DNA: TGTGCCAGCAGCGAAGCGTTTACTACAGCCCAGCATTTT
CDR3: CASSEAFTTAQHF

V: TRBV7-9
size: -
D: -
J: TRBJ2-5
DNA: TGTGCCAGCAGCCCCAGGGGCTTGGGGGAGACCCAGTACTTC
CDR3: CASSPRGLGETQYF

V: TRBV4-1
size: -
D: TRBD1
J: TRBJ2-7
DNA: TGCGCCAGCAGCCAATTCGACAGGGCCGTTAGCGAGCAGTACTTC
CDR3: CASSQFDRAVSEQYF

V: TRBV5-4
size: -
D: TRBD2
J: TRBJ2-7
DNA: TGTGCCAGCAGCTCGACCCCATCCCAGTTGGCGGGAGGGCGGGAGCAGTACTTC
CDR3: CASSSTPSQLAGGREQYF

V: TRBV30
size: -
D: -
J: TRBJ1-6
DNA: TGTGCCTGGAGTGTCGGACAGAATAATTCACCCCTCCACTTT
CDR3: CAWSVGQNNSPLHF

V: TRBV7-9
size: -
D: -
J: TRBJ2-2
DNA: TGTGCCAGCAGCTTAGAGGGCGGGGGCACGCGCACCGGGGAGCTGTTTTTT
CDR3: CASSLEGGGTRTGELFF

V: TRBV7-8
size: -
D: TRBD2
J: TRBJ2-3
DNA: TGTGCCAGCAGCCCACGGACTAGCGGGACGGGAGATACGCAGTATTTT
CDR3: CASSPRTSGTGDTQYF

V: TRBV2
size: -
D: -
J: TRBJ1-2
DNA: TGTGCCAGCGGAATAAACGGAGGCTACACCTTC
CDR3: CASGINGGYTF

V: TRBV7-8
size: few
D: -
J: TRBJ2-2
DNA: TGTGCCAGCAGCTTCAATGTGTGGGGTGCCGGGGAGCTGTTTTTT
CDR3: CASSFNVWGAGELFF

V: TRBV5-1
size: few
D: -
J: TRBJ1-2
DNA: TGCGCCAGCAGCCCATCAGGGCGGTATGGCTACACCTTC
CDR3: CASSPSGRYGYTF

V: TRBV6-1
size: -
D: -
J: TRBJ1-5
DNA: TGTGCCAGCAGTGAAGAGACGCCTGGCAGCAATCAGCCCCAGCATTTT
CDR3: CASSEETPGSNQPQHF

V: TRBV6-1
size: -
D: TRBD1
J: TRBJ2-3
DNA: TGTGCCAGCAGTGTTCAGGGGGCAACAGATACGCAGTATTTT
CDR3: CASSVQGATDTQYF

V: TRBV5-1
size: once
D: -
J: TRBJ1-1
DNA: TGCGCCAGCAGCTTGCCTGAGAACACTGAAGCTTTCTTT
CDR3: CASSLPENTEAFF

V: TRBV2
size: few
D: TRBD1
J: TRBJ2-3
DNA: TGTGCCAGTCTACGACAGGGGGGCACAGATACGCAGTATTTT
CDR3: CASLRQGGTDTQYF

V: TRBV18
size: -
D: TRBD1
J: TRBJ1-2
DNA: TGTGCCAGCTCACCCGCGACAGGGTACTATGGCTACACCTTC
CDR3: CASSPATGYYGYTF

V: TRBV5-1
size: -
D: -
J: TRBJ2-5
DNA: TGCGCCAGCAGCTTGCGGGGGCGGGGAGAGACCCAGTACTTC
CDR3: CASSLRGRGETQYF

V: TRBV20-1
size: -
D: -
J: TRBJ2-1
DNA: TGCAGTGCTAGTAGGGGGAGTGAGCAGTTCTTC
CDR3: CSASRGSEQFF

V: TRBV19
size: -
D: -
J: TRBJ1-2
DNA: TGTGCCAGTAGTGGGGCCTCGGCACCGAGAGCTAACTATGGCTACACCTTC
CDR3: CASSGASAPRANYGYTF

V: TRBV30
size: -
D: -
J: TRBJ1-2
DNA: TGTGCCTGCGAATCGTATGGCTACACCTTC
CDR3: CACESYGYTF

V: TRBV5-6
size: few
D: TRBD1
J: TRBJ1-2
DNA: TGTGCCAGCAGCCGTATAGATTCGACAGGGAGTTTCGCCTACACCTTC
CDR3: CASSRIDSTGSFAYTF

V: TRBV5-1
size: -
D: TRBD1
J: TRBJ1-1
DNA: TGCGCCAGCAGCCCCGGGACAGGGAGGGACACTGAAGCTTTCTTT
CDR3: CASSPGTGRDTEAFF

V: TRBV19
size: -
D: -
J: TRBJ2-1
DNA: TGTGCCAGTAGTCGGTCAGGGGGGCGTAGGTGGAATGAGCAGTTCTTC
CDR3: CASSRSGGRRWNEQFF

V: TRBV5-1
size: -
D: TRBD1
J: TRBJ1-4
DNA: TGCGCCAGCAGCTCCCCAGGGGGTGAAAAACTGTTTTTT
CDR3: CASSSPGGEKLFF

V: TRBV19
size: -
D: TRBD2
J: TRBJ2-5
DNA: TGTGCCAGTAGTATCTCACTAGCGGGAGGGCGAGAGACCCAGTACTTC
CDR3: CASSISLAGGRETQYF

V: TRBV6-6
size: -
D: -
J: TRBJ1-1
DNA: TGTGCCAGCAGTTACTTAGGGGCCGGCATGAACACTGAAGCTTTCTTT
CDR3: CASSYLGAGMNTEAFF

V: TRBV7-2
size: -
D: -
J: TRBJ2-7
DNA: TGTGCCAGCAGCTTAAGGTCCGAGCGCAACTACGAGCAGTACTTC
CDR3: CASSLRSERNYEQYF

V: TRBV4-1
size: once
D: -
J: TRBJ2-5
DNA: TGCGCCAGCAGCCAAGATCTCCTCGGACCTGGGGCAGAGACCCAGTACTTC
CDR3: CASSQDLLGPGAETQYF

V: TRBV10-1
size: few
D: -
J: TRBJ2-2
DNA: TGCGCCAGCAGCATGACCGGGGAGCTGTTTTTT
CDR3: CASSMTGELFF

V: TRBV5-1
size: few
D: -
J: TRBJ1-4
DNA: TGCGCCAGCAGCTTGGGTCGCGGGGCCCCGGAAGAAAAACTGTTTTTT
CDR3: CASSLGRGAPEEKLFF

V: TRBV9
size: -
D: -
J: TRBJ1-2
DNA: TGTGCCAGCAGCGTAGCTACTTGGGGGTACTATGGCTACACCTTC
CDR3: CASSVATWGYYGYTF

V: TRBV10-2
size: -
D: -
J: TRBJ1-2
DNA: TGCGCCAGCAGGCCCCAGGACGGATATGGCTACACCTTC
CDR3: CASRPQDGYGYTF

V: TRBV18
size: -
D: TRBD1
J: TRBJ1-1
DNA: TGTGCCAGCTCATTAACAGACAGGGGTGAAGCTTTCTTT
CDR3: CASSLTDRGEAFF

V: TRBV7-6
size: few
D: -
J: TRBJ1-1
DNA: TGTGCCAGCGGCAGGGAAGGGTTGGACACTGAAGCTTTCTTT
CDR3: CASGREGLDTEAFF

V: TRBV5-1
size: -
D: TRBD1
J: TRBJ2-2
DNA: TGCGCCAGCAATTCTGGCCAAACAGGGGCGAACACCGGGGAGCTGTTTTTT
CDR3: CASNSGQTGANTGELFF

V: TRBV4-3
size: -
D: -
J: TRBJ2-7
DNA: TGCGCCAGCAGCCAAGTGTGGGGAGCGTACGAGCAGTACTTC
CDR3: CASSQVWGAYEQYF

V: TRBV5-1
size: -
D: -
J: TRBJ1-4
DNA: TGCGCCAGCAGCCGAGGCGGCGGTGAAAAACTGTTTTTT
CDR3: CASSRGGGEKLFF

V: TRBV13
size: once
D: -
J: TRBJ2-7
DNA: TGTGCCAGCAGTTGGAGGGACCCCACCGAGCAGTACTTC
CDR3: CASSWRDPTEQYF

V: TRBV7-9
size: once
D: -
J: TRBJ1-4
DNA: TGTGCCAGCAGCCGAGTTAATGAAAAACTGTTTTTT
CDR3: CASSRVNEKLFF

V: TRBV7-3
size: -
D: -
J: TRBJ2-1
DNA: TGTGCCAGCAGCTCAAATTACAATGAGCAGTTCTTC
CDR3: CASSSNYNEQFF

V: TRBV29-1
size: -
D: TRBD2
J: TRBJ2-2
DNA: TGCAGCGTGGGGACTAGCGGGGACACCGGGGAGCTGTTTTTT
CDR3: CSVGTSGDTGELFF

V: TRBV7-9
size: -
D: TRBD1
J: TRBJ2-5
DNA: TGTGCCAGCAGCTGGACAGGGTACCAAGAGACCCAGTACTTC
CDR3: CASSWTGYQETQYF

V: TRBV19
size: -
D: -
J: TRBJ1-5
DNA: TGTGCCAGTAGTATAATGGAGGGGAGGGGGCCCCAGCATTTT
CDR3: CASSIMEGRGPQHF

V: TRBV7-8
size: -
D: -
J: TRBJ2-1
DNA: TGTGCCAGCCGGCGACAGCCCGATGACAATGAGCAGTTCTTC
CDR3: CASRRQPDDNEQFF

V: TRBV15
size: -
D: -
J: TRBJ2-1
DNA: TGTGCCACCCGGGGCGGGCTCTACAATGAGCAGTTCTTC
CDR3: CATRGGLYNEQFF

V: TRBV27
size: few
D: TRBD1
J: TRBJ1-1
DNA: TGTGCCAGCAGTATAGCCTCAGGGGGCGGAGGCACTGAAGCTTTCTTT
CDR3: CASSIASGGGGTEAFF